The entry below describes one T cell receptor (beta chain). Antigen unknown. These data originate in a study of shared clonotypes between healthy human individuals. Study information: The people who gave samples were a couple of women and a few men aged 18 to 49. Study results and limitations: The donor pool, a small one, limited the genetic and exposure-history diversity represented.

Trimming cost V 7 bases and J 5 bases, with 10 bases left between them. The CDR3 runs to 11 residues. CDR1 is DFQATT, CDR2 SNEGSKA, per germline (reference sequence). Per the authors' pipeline: ImmunoSEQ output lacked quality scores and full-length reads, limiting matched filtering. The method was immunoSEQ multiplex PCR; TCRdb's version includes in-frame clones alone and lacks a portion of them. The V and J calls and clone size come from that table; D and trimming were worked out from the DNA. The sample has approximately 720,000 clones; roughly 78% are singletons. Each sample came from a Caucasian adult donor living in Nashville, Tennessee.

This sequence joins TRBV20-1 and TRBJ2-3, with a weak D call TRBD2 (5 bases). The sequenced sample consisted of memory CD4+ T cells sorted from blood. Specified subset: CD45RA-negative fraction. The sequence derives from a woman aged 25-40 years in good health. CDR3 in DNA: TGCAGTGTGAGCGCGGGAGATACGCAGTATTTT. Translation: CSVSAGDTQYF.